Shown below are 3 T cell receptor beta chains from a single sample sequenced in a study of lung T cells in sarcoidosis with Löfgren's syndrome. TCRdb fed the reads into MiXCR, producing one record per CDR3 protein. The sample consists of about 63,000 distinct CDR3 sequences, over 20% of them appearing once. The source material was CD4+ T cells from PBMCs. The receptors come from a human donor with sarcoidosis (Löfgren's syndrome or another form), or a control subject (not recorded which).

This clonotype was seen many times. The chain joins TRBV6-6 to TRBJ1-3; no clear D. The CDR3 is 14 residues long. Germline lookup yields CDR1 MNHNY and CDR2 SVGAGI (reference sequence). Trimming took off 0 bases at V and 4 bases at J, with 7 bases between the two ends. This CDR3 is CASSYSTLGNTIYF. CDR3 DNA sequence: TGTGCCAGCAGTTACTCGACGTTGGGAAACACCATATATTTT.

Note on this clonotype: Just one base apart from a much larger clone, this may be a read error. The V call is TRBV10-3, the J call TRBJ2-1; TRBD1 agrees at 8 bases. CDR1 is ENHRY, CDR2 SYGVKD, per germline. The CDR3 is 16 residues long. The CDR3 bases are TGTGCCATCAGCGGACAGGGTCTCGGCTCCTACAATGAGCGGTTCTTC. Amino acid sequence: CAISGQGLGSYNERFF.

The chain joins TRBV6-1 to TRBJ2-7; either TRBD1 or TRBD2 may supply D (5 bases each). Germline CDR1 reads MNHNS; CDR2 reads SASEGT. CDR3 length equals 12 residues. V dropped 8 bases and J dropped 4 bases, with 12 bases sitting between them. The CDR3 bases are TGTGCCAGCGGTCCGTGGGGGTACGAGCAGTACGTC. It is translated as CASGPWGYEQYV.